The next 9 T cell receptor beta chains were all read from a single sample in a study of PD-L1 blockade in urothelial cancer. The time point: pretreatment peripheral blood. Clones were read by immunoSEQ multiplex PCR, and TCRdb kept only the in-frame ones, dropping some. The table shows 58,000 or so clones, with approximately 81% occurring only once. The sample was PBMCs, taken around atezolizumab (anti-PD-L1) treatment. These receptors were obtained from a man aged 65 to 85 with urothelial cancer.

Many counts were recorded for this clone. The chain has TRBV30 and TRBJ2-3; D call uncertain. The CDR3 is 13 amino acids. Between the trimmed V and J ends, which lost 2 bases and 2 bases, there was a span of 8 bases. Germline assignment: CDR1 GTSNPN and CDR2 SVGIG (reference sequence). CDR3 DNA: TGTGCCTGGAGTCGGTTACTCACAGATACGCAGTATTTT. Amino acids: CAWSRLLTDTQYF.

This clone was seen once. V gene TRBV11-2 combines with J gene TRBJ2-7; 10 nucleotides match TRBD2. This CDR3 has 15 amino acids. V lost 5 bases to trimming and J lost 0 bases; unmatched junction nucleotides: 4. Germline CDR1 reads SGHAT; CDR2 reads FQNNGV. Here the CDR3 reads CASSPLAGSSYEQYF. The CDR3 nucleotides are TGTGCCAGCAGCCCACTAGCGGGGAGCTCCTACGAGCAGTACTTC.

The chain couples TRBV11-3 to TRBJ2-1; the D is unclear. The CDR3 is 17 residues long. V was pared by 3 bases and J by 0 bases, with 15 bases between. Germline V gives CDR1 SGHNT, CDR2 YENEEA. DNA for the CDR3: TGTGCCAGCAGCTTTACCGCCGACACCGGCTCCTACAATGAGCAGTTCTTC. It encodes CASSFTADTGSYNEQFF.

The rearrangement joins TRBV19 to TRBJ2-7; D call uncertain. The CDR3 consists of 15 residues. CDR1 and CDR2 (germline): LNHDA, SQIVND (reference sequence). V was clipped by 5 bases and J by 2 bases, with 16 bases between them. CDR3 nucleotides: TGTGCCAGTAGTCCCGCCGCTGGCCGAACCTACGAGCAGTACTTC. Translating it yields CASSPAAGRTYEQYF.

The chain couples TRBV28 to TRBJ2-7; TRBD1 matches at 10 bases. Trimming removed 6 bases from V and 6 bases from J; junction bases left unmatched: 8. The CDR3 is 14 amino acids. CDR1 MDHEN and CDR2 SYDVKM come from the germline V gene. CDR3 sequence (DNA): TGTGCCAGCAGACCGTCCCGGGACAGGGGCGAGCAGTACTTC. It is translated as CASRPSRDRGEQYF.

The genes are TRBV2 and TRBJ1-5; TRBD1 matches 9 bases. With V trimmed by 5 bases and J by 7 bases, 6 bases remained unmatched. The germline CDR1 and CDR2 sequences are SNHLY and FYNNEI. CDR3 size: 14 residues. CDR3 DNA sequence: TGTGCCAGCAGTCAACAGGGGGCAGGGCAGCCCCAGCATTTT. It is translated as CASSQQGAGQPQHF. The whole variable domain, filled in from reference TRBV2 and TRBJ1-5, reads EPEVTQTPSHQVTQMGQEVILRCVPISNHLYFYWYRQILGQKVEFLVSFYNNEISEKSEIFDDQFSVERPDGSNFTLKIRSTKLEDSAMYFCASSQQGAGQPQHFGDGTRLSIL.

This CDR3 reads CASRVDRRYTEAFF. In nucleotides, the CDR3 is TGTGCCAGCAGAGTGGACAGGAGATACACTGAAGCTTTCTTT. The chain employs TRBV27 and TRBJ1-1; 7 nucleotides match TRBD1. This CDR3 is built from 14 residues. Germline-derived CDR1 and CDR2 are MNHEY and SMNVEV (reference sequence). V dropped 6 bases and J dropped 3; count of bases not matched to a gene: 7.

The rearrangement joins TRBV5-1 to TRBJ2-1; 10 bases fit TRBD2. In germline, CDR1 is SGHRS, CDR2 YFSETQ. This CDR3 has 16 amino acids. The V and J ends lost 2 bases and 3 bases, in that order; junction bases with no gene match: 5. For the CDR3, the DNA is TGCGCCAGCAGCTTTGCGGTAGCGGGAGGCTACAATGAGCAGTTCTTC. Protein sequence: CASSFAVAGGYNEQFF.

This sequence joins TRBV5-6 and TRBJ2-5, with a possible D match to TRBD2 (6 bases). Per the germline V gene, CDR1 is SGHDT and CDR2 is YYEEEE. V gave up 4 bases and J gave up 4 bases, with 11 bases separating them. The CDR3 has 13 residues. The CDR3 loop is CASSRELLETQYF. The CDR3 nucleotides are TGTGCCAGCAGCCGGGAGCTGTTAGAGACCCAGTACTTC.